This T cell receptor (beta chain) was sequenced in a study of naive and memory T cell subsets. An equimolar mix of two oligonucleotides served as the beta constant-region primer for TRBC1 and TRBC2. Nested alpha and beta constant-region primers with the SP2 primer drove four PCR rounds on ligated cDNA. TCRdb ran MiXCR on the UMI-ligation and nested PCR reads and lists one entry per CDR3 protein. The sample contains over 110,000 distinct CDR3 sequences, 15% to 25% of which appear only once. Study outcomes and limitations: A few larger clonotypes appeared in naive repertoires, especially CD8, possibly memory cells re-expressing CD45RA. Gini index rose across naive, CM, EM and EMRA in CD4 and CD8.

This clonotype was counted between two and nine times. Its antigen is not known. This sequence originates from a human donor in good health. The sequenced sample was naive CD8+ T cells from blood.

CDR3 region: CASSYSFVSVDQETQYF. The DNA for the CDR3 is TGTGCCAGCAGTTACAGTTTTGTGTCGGTAGATCAAGAGACCCAGTACTTC. The chain has TRBV6-2 or TRBV6-3 and TRBJ2-5, with D uncertain. CDR3 length equals 17 residues. With 2 bases removed from V and 2 bases from J, the gap between germline ends came to 18 bases. Germline CDR1 reads MNHEY; CDR2 reads SVGEGT.